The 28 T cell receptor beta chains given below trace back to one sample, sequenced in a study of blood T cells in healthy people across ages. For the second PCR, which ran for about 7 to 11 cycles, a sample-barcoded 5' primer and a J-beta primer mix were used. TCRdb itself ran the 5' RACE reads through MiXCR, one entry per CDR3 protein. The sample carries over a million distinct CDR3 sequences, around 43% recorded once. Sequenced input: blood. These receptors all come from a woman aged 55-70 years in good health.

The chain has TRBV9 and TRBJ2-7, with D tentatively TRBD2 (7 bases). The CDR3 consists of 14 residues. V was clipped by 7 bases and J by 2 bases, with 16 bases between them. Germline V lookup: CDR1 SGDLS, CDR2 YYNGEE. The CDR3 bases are TGTGCCAGCGGCGGGGGCGGGCTGCCCTACGAGCAGTACTTC. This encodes CASGGGGLPYEQYF.

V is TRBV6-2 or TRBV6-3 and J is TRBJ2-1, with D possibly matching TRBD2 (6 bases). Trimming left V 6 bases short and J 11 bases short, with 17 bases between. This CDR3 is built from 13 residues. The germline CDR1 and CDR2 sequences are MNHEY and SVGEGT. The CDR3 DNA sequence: TGTGCCAGCAGGGAGAGTAGCGGTCCCCAGCAGTTCTTC. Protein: CASRESSGPQQFF.

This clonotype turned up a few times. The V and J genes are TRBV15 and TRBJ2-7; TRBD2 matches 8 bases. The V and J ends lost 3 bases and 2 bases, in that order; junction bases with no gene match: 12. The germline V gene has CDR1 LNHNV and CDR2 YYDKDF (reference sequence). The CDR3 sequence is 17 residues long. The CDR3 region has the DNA TGTGCCACCAGCAGCAACAAGATACCGGGACTAGCCTACGAGCAGTACTTC. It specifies CATSSNKIPGLAYEQYF.

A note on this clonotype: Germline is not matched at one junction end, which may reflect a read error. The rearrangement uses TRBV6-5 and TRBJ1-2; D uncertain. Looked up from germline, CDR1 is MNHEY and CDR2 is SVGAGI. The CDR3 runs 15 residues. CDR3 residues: CASRYSIVDNYGYTF. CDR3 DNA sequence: TGTGCCAGCAGATACTCGATAGTTGACAACTATGGCTACACCTTC.

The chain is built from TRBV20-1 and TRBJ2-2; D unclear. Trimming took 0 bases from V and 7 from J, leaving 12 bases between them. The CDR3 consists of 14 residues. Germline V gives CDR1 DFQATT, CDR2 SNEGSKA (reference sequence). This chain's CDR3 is CSARDQRVLGELFF. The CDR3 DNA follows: TGCAGTGCTAGAGATCAGCGCGTTCTCGGGGAGCTGTTTTTT.

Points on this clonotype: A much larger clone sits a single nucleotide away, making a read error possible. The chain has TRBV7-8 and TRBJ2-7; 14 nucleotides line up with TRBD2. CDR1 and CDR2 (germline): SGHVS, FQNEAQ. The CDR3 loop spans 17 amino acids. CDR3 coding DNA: TGTACCAGCGACTGGGGGACTAGCGGGAGAGGGTCCTACGAGCAGTACTTC. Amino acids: CTSDWGTSGRGSYEQYF.

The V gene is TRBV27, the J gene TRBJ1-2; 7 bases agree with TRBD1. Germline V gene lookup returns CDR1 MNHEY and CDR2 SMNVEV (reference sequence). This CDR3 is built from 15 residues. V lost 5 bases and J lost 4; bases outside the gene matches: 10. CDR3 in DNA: TGTGCCAGCAGTGGCCAGGGGGTGGAGGGCTATGGCTACACCTTC. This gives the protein CASSGQGVEGYGYTF.

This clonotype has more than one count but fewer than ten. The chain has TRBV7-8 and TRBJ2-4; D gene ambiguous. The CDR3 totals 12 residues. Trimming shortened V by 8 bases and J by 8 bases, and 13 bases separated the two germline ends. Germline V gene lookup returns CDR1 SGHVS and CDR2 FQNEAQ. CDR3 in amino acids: CASGRSADIQYF. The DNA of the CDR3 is TGTGCCAGCGGCAGGAGCGCGGACATTCAGTACTTC.

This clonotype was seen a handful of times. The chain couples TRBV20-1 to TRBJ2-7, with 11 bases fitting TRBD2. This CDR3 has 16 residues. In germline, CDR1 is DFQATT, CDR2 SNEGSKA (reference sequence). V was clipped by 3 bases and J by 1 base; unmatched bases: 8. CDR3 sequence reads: CSASPVAGGGSYEQYF. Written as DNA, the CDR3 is TGCAGTGCTAGCCCGGTAGCGGGAGGGGGATCCTACGAGCAGTACTTC.

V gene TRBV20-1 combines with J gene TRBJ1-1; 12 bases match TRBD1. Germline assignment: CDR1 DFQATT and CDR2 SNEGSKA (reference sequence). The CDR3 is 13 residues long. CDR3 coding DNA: TGCAGCGCCGGGACAGGGGGCCTCACTGAAGCTTTCTTT. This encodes CSAGTGGLTEAFF.

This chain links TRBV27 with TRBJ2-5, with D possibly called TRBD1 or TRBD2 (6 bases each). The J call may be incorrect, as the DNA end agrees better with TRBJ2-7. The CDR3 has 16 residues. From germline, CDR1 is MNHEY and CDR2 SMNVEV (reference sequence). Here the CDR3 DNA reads TGTGCCAGCAGTTTATCCGCGGGACACGAGTTCTACGAGCAGTACTTC. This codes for CASSLSAGHEFYEQYF.

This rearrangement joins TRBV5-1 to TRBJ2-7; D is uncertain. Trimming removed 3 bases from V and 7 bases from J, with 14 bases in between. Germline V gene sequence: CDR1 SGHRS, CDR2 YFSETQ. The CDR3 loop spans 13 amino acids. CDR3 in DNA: TGCGCCAGCAGCTCCGATTCCTACAATGAGCAGTACTTC. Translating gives CASSSDSYNEQYF.

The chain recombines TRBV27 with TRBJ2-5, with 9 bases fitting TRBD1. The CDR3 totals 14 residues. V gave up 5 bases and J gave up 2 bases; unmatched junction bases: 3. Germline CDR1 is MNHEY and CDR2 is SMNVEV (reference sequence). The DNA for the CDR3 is TGTGCCAGCAGTAAGACAGGGGGGCAAGAGACCCAGTACTTC. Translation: CASSKTGGQETQYF.

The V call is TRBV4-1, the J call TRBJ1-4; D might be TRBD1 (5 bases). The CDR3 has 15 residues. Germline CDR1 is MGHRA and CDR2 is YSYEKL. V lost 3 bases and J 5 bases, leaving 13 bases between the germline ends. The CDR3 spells CASSHLTVANEKLFF. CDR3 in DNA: TGCGCCAGCAGCCACCTGACAGTAGCGAATGAAAAACTGTTTTTT.

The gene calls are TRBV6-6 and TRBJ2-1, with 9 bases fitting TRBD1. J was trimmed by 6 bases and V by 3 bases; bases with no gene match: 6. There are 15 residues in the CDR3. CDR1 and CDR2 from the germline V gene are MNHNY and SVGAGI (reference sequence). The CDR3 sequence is CASSYQGQGFNEQFF. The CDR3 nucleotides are TGTGCCAGCAGTTATCAGGGACAGGGTTTCAATGAGCAGTTCTTC.

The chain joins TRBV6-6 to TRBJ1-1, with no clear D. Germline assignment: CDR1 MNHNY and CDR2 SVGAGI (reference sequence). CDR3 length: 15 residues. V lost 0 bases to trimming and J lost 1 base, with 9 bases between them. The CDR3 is CASSYSWSQNTEAFF. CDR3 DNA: TGTGCCAGCAGTTACTCGTGGTCGCAGAACACTGAAGCTTTCTTT.

The CDR3 spells CASRTSGTGETQYF. The CDR3 bases are TGTGCCAGCAGGACATCCGGGACAGGAGAGACCCAGTACTTC. This sequence joins TRBV25-1 and TRBJ2-7; 8 bases map to TRBD1. The J call may be in error: the DNA end matches TRBJ2-5 better. Germline CDR1 MGHDK, CDR2 SYGVNS. The CDR3 contains 14 residues.

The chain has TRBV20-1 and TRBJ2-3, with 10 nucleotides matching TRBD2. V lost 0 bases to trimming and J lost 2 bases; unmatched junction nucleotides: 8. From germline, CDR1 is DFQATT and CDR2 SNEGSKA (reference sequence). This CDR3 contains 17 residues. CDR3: CSARDLSGGPHTDTQYF. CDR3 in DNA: TGCAGTGCTAGAGATCTTAGCGGGGGGCCACACACAGATACGCAGTATTTT.

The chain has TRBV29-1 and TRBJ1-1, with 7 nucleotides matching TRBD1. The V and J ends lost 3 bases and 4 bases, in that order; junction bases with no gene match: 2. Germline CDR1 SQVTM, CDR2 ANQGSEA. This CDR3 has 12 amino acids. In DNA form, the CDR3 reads TGCAGCGTTGAGGACAGGACCACTGAAGCTTTCTTT. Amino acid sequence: CSVEDRTTEAFF.

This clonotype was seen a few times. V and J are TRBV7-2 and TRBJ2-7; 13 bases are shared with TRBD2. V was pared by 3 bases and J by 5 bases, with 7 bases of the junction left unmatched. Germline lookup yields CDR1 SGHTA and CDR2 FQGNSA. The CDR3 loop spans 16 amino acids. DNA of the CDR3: TGTGCCAGCAGCTTTCCCGTACTAGCGGGAGGGGACGAGCAGTACTTC. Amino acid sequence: CASSFPVLAGGDEQYF.

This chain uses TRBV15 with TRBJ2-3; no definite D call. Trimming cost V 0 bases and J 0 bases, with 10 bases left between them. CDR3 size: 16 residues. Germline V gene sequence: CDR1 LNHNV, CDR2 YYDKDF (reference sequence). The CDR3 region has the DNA TGTGCCACCAGCAGAGATAAGGGATCTAGCACAGATACGCAGTATTTT. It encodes CATSRDKGSSTDTQYF. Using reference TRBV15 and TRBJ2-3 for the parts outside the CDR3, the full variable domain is DAMVIQNPRYQVTQFGKPVTLSCSQTLNHNVMYWYQQKSSQAPKLLFHYYDKDFNNEADTPDNFQSRRPNTSFCFLDIRSPGLGDTAMYLCATSRDKGSSTDTQYFGPGTRLTVL.

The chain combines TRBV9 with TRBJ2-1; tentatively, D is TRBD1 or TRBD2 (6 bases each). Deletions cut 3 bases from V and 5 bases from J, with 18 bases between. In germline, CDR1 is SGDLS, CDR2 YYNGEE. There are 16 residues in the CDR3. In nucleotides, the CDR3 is TGTGCCAGCAGCGCCGGTGGGGGGCTGTCCCACAATGAGCAGTTCTTC. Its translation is CASSAGGGLSHNEQFF.

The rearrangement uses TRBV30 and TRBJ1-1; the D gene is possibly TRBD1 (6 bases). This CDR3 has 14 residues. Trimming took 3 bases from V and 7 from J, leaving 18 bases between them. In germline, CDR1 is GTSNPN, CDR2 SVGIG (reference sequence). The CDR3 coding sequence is TGTGCCTGGAGGGCCTTGGGGGGCAGGGATGAAGCTTTCTTT. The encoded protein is CAWRALGGRDEAFF.

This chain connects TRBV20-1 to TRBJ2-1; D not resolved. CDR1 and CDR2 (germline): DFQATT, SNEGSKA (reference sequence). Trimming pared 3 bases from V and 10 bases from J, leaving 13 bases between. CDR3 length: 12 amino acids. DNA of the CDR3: TGCAGTGCTAGCGTTGACAACTTCGAGCAGTTCTTC. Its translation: CSASVDNFEQFF.

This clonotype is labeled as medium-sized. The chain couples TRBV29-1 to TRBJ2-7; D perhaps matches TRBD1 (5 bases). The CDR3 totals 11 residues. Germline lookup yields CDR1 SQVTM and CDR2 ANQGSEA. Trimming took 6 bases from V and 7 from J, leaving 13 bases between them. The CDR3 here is CSVVAPGEQYF. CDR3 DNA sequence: TGCAGCGTCGTCGCCCCAGGGGAGCAGTACTTC.

This CDR3 reads CASSERGTAFHRGGELFF. DNA for the CDR3: TGTGCCAGCAGTGAAAGGGGGACCGCTTTTCACCGTGGGGGGGAGCTGTTTTTT. The chain combines TRBV6-1 with TRBJ2-2, with D perhaps matching TRBD1 (6 bases). The CDR3 loop spans 18 amino acids. CDR1 and CDR2 from the germline V gene are MNHNS and SASEGT. Trimming left V 2 bases short and J 8 bases short, with 24 bases between.

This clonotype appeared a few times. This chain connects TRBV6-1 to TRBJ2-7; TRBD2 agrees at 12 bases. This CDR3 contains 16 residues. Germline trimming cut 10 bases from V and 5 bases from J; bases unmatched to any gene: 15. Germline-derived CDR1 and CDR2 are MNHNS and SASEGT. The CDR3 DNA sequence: TGTGCCACTGGACTAGCGGGATGGCGTTATCCCGACGAGCAGTACTTC. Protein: CATGLAGWRYPDEQYF.

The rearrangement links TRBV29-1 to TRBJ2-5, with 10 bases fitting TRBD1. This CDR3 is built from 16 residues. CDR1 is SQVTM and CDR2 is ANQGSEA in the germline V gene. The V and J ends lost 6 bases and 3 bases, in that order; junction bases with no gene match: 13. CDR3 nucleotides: TGCAGCGTGGATGACAGGGGGCAAGAACAAAAAGAGACCCAGTACTTC. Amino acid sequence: CSVDDRGQEQKETQYF. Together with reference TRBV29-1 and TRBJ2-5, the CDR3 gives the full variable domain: SAVISQKPSRDICQRGTSLTIQCQVDSQVTMMFWYRQQPGQSLTLIATANQGSEATYESGFVIDKFPISRPNLTFSTLTVSNMSPEDSSIYLCSVDDRGQEQKETQYFGPGTRLLVL.